This passage covers 5 T cell receptor beta chains from one sample sequenced in a study of T cell responses to AZD1222 COVID-19 vaccine. Measured with immunoSEQ multiplex PCR; TCRdb has only the in-frame clones, and not every one. The sample contains roughly 95,000 clones, approximately 90% of which appear only once. The sample here was peripheral blood, taken on day 0 of AZD1222 vaccination. The receptor set was obtained from an adult in good health.

This sequence joins TRBV18 and TRBJ2-1; D is perhaps TRBD1 or TRBD2 (6 bases each). Per the germline V gene, CDR1 is KGHSH and CDR2 is LQKENI. V gave up 3 bases and J gave up 2 bases, with 11 bases separating them. The CDR3 spans 15 residues. CDR3 DNA: TGTGCCAGCTCACCCCTGGGGGGCCCCTACAATGAGCAGTTCTTC. Translating it yields CASSPLGGPYNEQFF. Looking up the rest from reference TRBV18 and TRBJ2-1 gives the full variable domain: NAGVMQNPRHLVRRRGQEARLRCSPMKGHSHVYWYRQLPEEGLKFMVYLQKENIIDESGMPKERFSAEFPKEGPSILRIQQVVRGDSAAYFCASSPLGGPYNEQFFGPGTRLTVL.

The rearrangement uses TRBV5-1 and TRBJ2-1; 8 nucleotides line up with TRBD2. J lost 7 bases, V lost 1 base, and 4 bases had no gene match. CDR1 SGHRS and CDR2 YFSETQ come from the germline V gene. The CDR3 consists of 14 residues. This chain's CDR3 is CASSLPSGGNEQFF. CDR3 nucleotide sequence: TGCGCCAGCAGCTTGCCCAGCGGGGGAAATGAGCAGTTCTTC.

The sample holds a few counts of this clone. The gene calls are TRBV10-3 and TRBJ1-2, with no clear D. The CDR3 consists of 12 residues. The germline CDR1 and CDR2 sequences are ENHRY and SYGVKD. The V end lost 7 bases, the J end lost 3 bases, and 9 bases lay between the germline ends. DNA of the CDR3: TGTGCCATCAACAGCATTTACTATGGCTACACCTTC. Protein: CAINSIYYGYTF.

The V call is TRBV5-4, the J call TRBJ2-3, with 8 nucleotides matching TRBD1. V shed 6 bases, J shed 3 bases, and the junction held 6 bases outside the gene matches. The germline V gene has CDR1 SGHNT and CDR2 YYREEE (reference sequence). The CDR3 loop spans 14 amino acids. The CDR3 reads CASIVDRETDTQYF. CDR3 DNA sequence: TGTGCCAGCATCGTGGACAGGGAGACAGATACGCAGTATTTT.

The chain combines TRBV9 with TRBJ1-2; D possibly corresponds to TRBD1 (6 bases). CDR1 and CDR2 (germline): SGDLS, YYNGEE. The ends were cut back, 3 bases at V and 2 bases at J, with 14 bases in the middle. There are 15 residues in the CDR3. The CDR3 DNA reads TGTGCCAGCAGCGATGGACAGTCCGGGAACTATGGCTACACCTTC. This codes for CASSDGQSGNYGYTF.